The 19 T cell receptor beta chains listed next were all sequenced from one sample in a study of T-cell reconstitution after alpha-beta-depleted transplantation in children. Unique molecular identifiers tagged the TCRbeta library. Via MiXCR, TCRdb re-called the PCR reads, giving one row per CDR3 protein. The data show fewer than 150,000 distinct CDR3 sequences, roughly 10% seen once. Sequences were derived from PBMCs, mostly from graft donor cells, sampled 180 days after TCRalphabeta/CD19-depleted stem cell transplant. These receptors were obtained from a girl less than two years old who had a stem cell transplant for combined immunodeficiency, so the T cells may come from the graft donor.

The chain couples TRBV7-2 to TRBJ2-7; D might be TRBD1 (5 bases). The V gene lost 2 bases and the J gene lost 3 bases, with 11 bases spanning the gap. Germline V lookup: CDR1 SGHTA, CDR2 FQGNSA. The CDR3 is 14 amino acids. CDR3 bases: TGTGCCAGCAGCTTAAACCTCAGGGTCTACGAGCAGTACTTC. Amino acids: CASSLNLRVYEQYF.

As for this clonotype: This may be a read error, as it is one base from a much larger clone. This likely comes from a read error, as the CDR3 has no conserved phenylalanine or tryptophan at its end. The V call is TRBV20-1, the J call TRBJ2-7; tentative D call: TRBD2 (6 bases). The CDR3 is made up of 15 amino acids. The V end was cut by 0 bases, the J end by 2 bases, with 14 bases between. Germline V gives CDR1 DFQATT, CDR2 SNEGSKA (reference sequence). The CDR3 loop reads CSARDGGTLTYEQYL. Here the CDR3 DNA reads TGCAGTGCTAGAGATGGCGGGACTCTCACCTACGAGCAGTACTTG.

The gene calls are TRBV19 and TRBJ2-5, with a possible D match to TRBD1 (6 bases). V lost 5 bases and J lost 7, with 11 bases in between. Looked up from germline, CDR1 is LNHDA and CDR2 is SQIVND (reference sequence). The CDR3 is 12 amino acids. For the CDR3, the DNA is TGTGCCAGTAGTGCGGTCAGGGGGACCCAGTACTTC. Residues: CASSAVRGTQYF. Full variable domain (rest looked up from reference TRBV19 and TRBJ2-5): DGGITQSPKYLFRKEGQNVTLSCEQNLNHDAMYWYRQDPGQGLRLIYYSQIVNDFQKGDIAEGYSVSREKKESFPLTVTSAQKNPTAFYLCASSAVRGTQYFGPGTRLLVL.

This chain joins TRBV6-5 and TRBJ2-7; 7 bases match TRBD1. The CDR3 spans 15 residues. The germline gives CDR1 MNHEY, CDR2 SVGAGI. After removal of 0 bases from V and 1 base from J, the junction contained 3 bases not matched to a gene. Here the CDR3 DNA reads TGTGCCAGCAGTTACTCTTGGACAGGTTCCTACGAGCAGTACTTC. Protein product: CASSYSWTGSYEQYF.

This clonotype was recorded a few times. This rearrangement joins TRBV10-3 to TRBJ1-5; D not certain. The CDR3 sequence is 14 residues long. The germline V gene encodes CDR1 ENHRY and CDR2 SYGVKD. V lost 2 bases, J lost 0 bases, and 5 bases lay in between. The CDR3 region has the DNA TGTGCCATCAGTGAGGGGAATAGCAATCAGCCCCAGCATTTT. As protein: CAISEGNSNQPQHF.

This clonotype was seen repeatedly, ten times or more. The genes are TRBV7-9 and TRBJ1-1, with D possibly TRBD1 on 6 matching bases. V was trimmed by 5 bases and J by 2 bases, leaving 12 bases between them. The CDR3 contains 14 residues. The germline gives CDR1 SEHNR, CDR2 FQNEAQ (reference sequence). Here the CDR3 DNA reads TGTGCCAGCAGCCTCGGGGGGCGAAACACTGAAGCTTTCTTT. Protein sequence: CASSLGGRNTEAFF.

This clonotype was picked up many times. CDR3 region: CASRSTIRDMDTDTQYF. CDR3 in DNA: TGTGCCAGCAGATCGACTATCCGGGACATGGACACAGATACGCAGTATTTT. The chain uses TRBV12-3 or TRBV12-4 and TRBJ2-3, with a possible D match to TRBD1 (6 bases). V dropped 6 bases and J dropped 2 bases, with 21 bases sitting between them. CDR3 size: 17 residues.

J is TRBJ2-1 and V is TRBV6-5; the D gene could be TRBD1 or TRBD2 (7 bases each). Looked up from germline, CDR1 is MNHEY and CDR2 is SVGAGI. The CDR3 extends over 17 amino acids. V gave up 5 bases and J gave up 0 bases, with 17 bases separating them. The CDR3 is CASSRLQGRGSYNEQFF. The CDR3 bases are TGTGCCAGCAGTAGACTACAGGGGAGGGGCTCCTACAATGAGCAGTTCTTC.

The gene calls are TRBV5-1 and TRBJ2-1; 8 bases map to TRBD2. J lost 2 bases, V lost 4 bases, and 11 bases had no gene match. Germline CDR1 is SGHRS and CDR2 is YFSETQ. This CDR3 has 17 residues. CDR3 residues: CASSRHGAGVTYNEQFF. The CDR3 coding sequence is TGCGCCAGCAGCCGTCACGGAGCGGGAGTCACCTACAATGAGCAGTTCTTC.

This clonotype was seen ten or more times. This sequence joins TRBV20-1 and TRBJ2-7, with D perhaps being TRBD1 or TRBD2 (5 bases each). From germline, CDR1 is DFQATT and CDR2 SNEGSKA (reference sequence). The CDR3 runs to 14 residues. Between the trimmed V and J ends, which lost 6 bases and 3 bases, there was a span of 18 bases. In nucleotides, the CDR3 is TGCAGTGCCACCTTCTGGGGGAAGGTCTACGAGCAGTACTTC. This gives the protein CSATFWGKVYEQYF.

V usage is TRBV5-1 and J usage is TRBJ1-2; D uncertain. CDR1 and CDR2 from the germline V gene are SGHRS and YFSETQ. V lost 1 base and J 0 bases, leaving 10 bases between the germline ends. The CDR3 loop spans 15 amino acids. CDR3 sequence (DNA): TGCGCCAGCAGCTTGCTGGACGGAGCTAACTATGGCTACACCTTC. Translated: CASSLLDGANYGYTF.

V usage is TRBV6-1 and J usage is TRBJ2-3; D uncertain. The CDR3 loop spans 13 amino acids. CDR1 MNHNS and CDR2 SASEGT come from the germline V gene. The germline V and J ends were trimmed by 6 bases and 1 base, with 8 bases remaining between them. The CDR3 bases are TGTGCCAGCAGACCGGGCGGCACAGATACGCAGTATTTT. It yields the protein CASRPGGTDTQYF.

Only a few counts were recorded for this clonotype. The J gene is TRBJ2-5, the V gene TRBV20-1; either TRBD1 or TRBD2 may fit D (5 bases each). CDR3 size: 12 residues. The V gene's germline CDR1 is DFQATT and CDR2 SNEGSKA (reference sequence). The V and J ends lost 3 bases and 7 bases respectively, with 12 bases between them. This CDR3 is CSASGTRRTQYF. The CDR3 DNA reads TGCAGTGCTAGCGGGACCCGGCGGACCCAGTACTTC.

This chain connects TRBV7-9 to TRBJ2-7; D is unclear. The CDR3 sequence is 14 residues long. From germline, CDR1 is SEHNR and CDR2 FQNEAQ (reference sequence). Trimming pared 3 bases from V and 2 bases from J, leaving 11 bases between. CDR3 DNA: TGTGCCAGCAGCTTCCCACAAGTACCCTACGAGCAGTACTTC. Amino acid sequence: CASSFPQVPYEQYF.

The V call is TRBV29-1, the J call TRBJ2-2; the D gene could be TRBD1 or TRBD2 (5 bases each). The germline gives CDR1 SQVTM, CDR2 ANQGSEA. CDR3 length: 13 amino acids. The ends were cut back, 7 bases at V and 4 bases at J, with 13 bases in the middle. The CDR3 coding sequence is TGCAGCGCAACGGGGCCGCGCACCGGGGAGCTGTTTTTT. Translated: CSATGPRTGELFF.

This clonotype has more than one count but fewer than ten. The chain links TRBV20-1 to TRBJ2-5; 11 positions match TRBD2. This CDR3 is 16 amino acids long. V lost 6 bases and J lost 2; bases outside the gene matches: 11. In germline, CDR1 is DFQATT, CDR2 SNEGSKA (reference sequence). CDR3 in DNA: TGCAGTGCCCATCCCCCCACTAGCGGGAGACAAGAGACCCAGTACTTC. This translates into CSAHPPTSGRQETQYF.

V usage is TRBV28 and J usage is TRBJ2-7; D not resolved. Germline V gene sequence: CDR1 MDHEN, CDR2 SYDVKM. The CDR3 extends over 16 amino acids. The V end lost 0 bases, the J end lost 6 bases, and 18 bases lay between the germline ends. The CDR3 DNA follows: TGTGCCAGCAGTTTATGGCCGGGCATATCCCCCGGCGAGCAGTACTTC. Translating it yields CASSLWPGISPGEQYF.

V and J are TRBV7-2 and TRBJ1-2; the match to TRBD1 covers 12 bases. This CDR3 is 17 amino acids long. Trimming at V came to 2 bases and at J to 4 bases, leaving 8 bases not matched to a gene. Germline-derived CDR1 and CDR2 are SGHTA and FQGNSA. The chain's CDR3 is CASSLNSGTGGVYGYTF. CDR3 nucleotides: TGTGCCAGCAGCTTAAACTCCGGGACAGGGGGCGTCTATGGCTACACCTTC.

This clonotype turned up a few times. The rearrangement uses TRBV29-1 and TRBJ2-2; 7 nucleotides line up with TRBD2. The CDR3 has 14 amino acids. Germline lookup yields CDR1 SQVTM and CDR2 ANQGSEA. The J segment lost 3 bases and the V segment lost 2 bases, leaving 3 bases of the junction unmatched. The DNA of the CDR3 is TGCAGCGTTGAATTGGGGGGGGACACCGGGGAGCTGTTTTTT. The encoded protein is CSVELGGDTGELFF.